One sample yielded the 7 T cell receptor beta chains listed below, sequenced in a study of blood T cells in healthy people across ages. A second PCR of about 6 to 11 cycles used a sample-barcoded 5' primer and a J-beta primer mix. In TCRdb, the 5' RACE reads were re-called with MiXCR into one record per CDR3 protein. This table has 1.5 million to 2 million distinct CDR3 sequences, approximately 50% appearing once. The sequenced sample was blood. The receptors were gathered from a woman aged 40 to 50 in good health.

The gene calls are TRBV4-3 and TRBJ2-5; the D gene is possibly TRBD2 (7 bases). CDR1 is LGHNA and CDR2 is YSLEER in the germline V gene. The V end was cut by 0 bases, the J end by 13 bases, with 21 bases between. The CDR3 contains 15 residues. The CDR3 is CASSQDSGGRVGMYF. CDR3 DNA sequence: TGCGCCAGCAGCCAAGATTCGGGGGGCCGCGTAGGGATGTACTTC.

The chain is built from TRBV13 and TRBJ1-4; possible D gene TRBD1, 5 bases. Trimming took 5 bases from V and 5 from J, leaving 15 bases between them. The CDR3 is made up of 15 amino acids. CDR1 and CDR2 (germline): PRHDT, FYEKMQ (reference sequence). The CDR3 sequence: CASSINEGRNEKLFF. The DNA for the CDR3 is TGTGCCAGCAGCATTAATGAGGGGCGGAATGAAAAACTGTTTTTT. The variable domain in full, completed from reference TRBV13 and TRBJ1-4, reads AAGVIQSPRHLIKEKRETATLKCYPIPRHDTVYWYQQGPGQDPQFLISFYEKMQSDKGSIPDRFSAQQFSDYHSELNMSSLELGDSALYFCASSINEGRNEKLFFGSGTQLSVL.

V usage is TRBV27 and J usage is TRBJ2-5; 10 nucleotides line up with TRBD2. V lost 4 bases, J lost 4 bases, and 9 bases stayed unmatched. Germline lookup yields CDR1 MNHEY and CDR2 SMNVEV (reference sequence). The CDR3 runs to 16 residues. CDR3 amino acids: CASSSLSGGAGETQYF. The CDR3 DNA is TGTGCCAGCAGTTCTTTAAGCGGGGGGGCCGGAGAGACCCAGTACTTC.

The chain combines TRBV10-3 with TRBJ2-3; the D gene is possibly TRBD1 (5 bases). V was shortened by 4 bases and J by 1 base, with 9 bases between the two germline ends. Germline V gene lookup returns CDR1 ENHRY and CDR2 SYGVKD. The CDR3 is 14 residues long. The CDR3: CAISGLTGTDTQYF. CDR3 bases: TGTGCCATCAGTGGTTTGACAGGCACAGATACGCAGTATTTT.

This rearrangement joins TRBV6-5 to TRBJ1-2; perhaps TRBD1 as D (6 bases). The CDR3 extends over 15 amino acids. CDR1 is MNHEY, CDR2 SVGAGI, per germline. Trimming stripped 0 bases from V and 6 bases from J, with 14 bases between. The CDR3, as DNA: TGTGCCAGCAGTTACTCGGGGCAGGGGAGGAATGGCTACACCTTC. Protein sequence: CASSYSGQGRNGYTF.

The chain uses TRBV6-1 and TRBJ2-7, with a tentative D call TRBD2 (5 bases). V lost 11 bases and J lost 2, with 16 bases in between. The CDR3 is 13 amino acids. Germline CDR1 MNHNS, CDR2 SASEGT. The CDR3 DNA reads TGTGCCGCATCCCGGGATCCCGCCTACGAGCAGTACTTC. Its protein is CAASRDPAYEQYF.

This clonotype was seen a few times. The V call is TRBV9, the J call TRBJ1-4; D is undetermined. Trimming pared 7 bases from V and 8 bases from J, leaving 9 bases between. Looked up from germline, CDR1 is SGDLS and CDR2 is YYNGEE. The CDR3 consists of 11 residues. The CDR3 nucleotides are TGTGCCAGCGGTGGAGTAGAAAAACTGTTTTTT. Its translation: CASGGVEKLFF.